Listed below are T cell receptor beta chains from one sample, sequenced in a study of blood T cell repertoires in COVID-19. The protocol was immunoSEQ multiplex PCR, while the TCRdb copy is restricted to in-frame clones and leaves out a portion. The data hold about 280,000 clones, with roughly 86% observed a single time. The sample comprised peripheral blood. The receptors derive from a woman between 25 and 40 years old who had recovered from COVID-19. CDR3s leave out the opening cysteine and the closing phenylalanine or tryptophan. The D gene is left open where the match is weak.

d_call,j_call,v_call,cdr3_aa
TRBD1,TRBJ2-7,TRBV13,ASSPNRGFHEQY
-,TRBJ1-5,TRBV6-2/TRBV6-3,ASSLPLLEQPQH
TRBD1,TRBJ2-1,TRBV24-1,ATSDFAGTGTFYNEQF
-,TRBJ2-7,TRBV19,ASSNFRLTNSYEQY
-,TRBJ1-4,TRBV2,ASSESGDGKLF
TRBD1,TRBJ1-1,TRBV30,AFGQGAPEAF
TRBD1,TRBJ2-7,TRBV12-5,ASGPTRTGGNEQY
-,TRBJ1-2,TRBV7-2,ASSLDGDFFYGYT
-,TRBJ1-1,TRBV3-1/TRBV3-2,ASSQGRTALNTEAF
-,TRBJ2-6,TRBV5-6,ASSLRGTGANVLT
TRBD1,TRBJ2-3,TRBV7-2,ASSFGTGYTDTQY
-,TRBJ1-2,TRBV30,ACAGQGVWGYT
TRBD2,TRBJ2-1,TRBV9,ASSDLTSGTYNEQF
TRBD1,TRBJ1-6,TRBV5-4,ASSSGTGTISPLH
-,TRBJ1-2,TRBV12-5,ASGPDAGVGGYT
TRBD1,TRBJ1-4,TRBV18,ASSPPDRSSGKLF
TRBD1,TRBJ1-1,TRBV19,ASSIERGTGEAF
TRBD1,TRBJ2-7,TRBV5-4,ASSSGTGGAYEQY
TRBD1,TRBJ2-5,TRBV7-7,ASSDGTAQETQY
TRBD1,TRBJ2-7,TRBV27,ASSLQGADEQY